This TCR beta chain was identified during a study of cytomegalovirus exposure and HLA in healthy donors. Study-level background: Out of around 360 genotyped donors, roughly 80% belonged to the Caucasian-associated ancestry cluster. Overall study results and limits: Donors belonging to an Asian-associated ancestry cluster reportedly showed fewer N-insertions in productive TCRs than the roughly 670-donor mean, according to what a later analysis found. The study labeled under 200 TCR beta chains cytomegalovirus-associated. Excluded were some V segments that proved indistinguishable, including TRBV6-2 and TRBV6-3.

This clone was seen once. Its target is not known. Primers: 60 Vbeta forward and 13 Jbeta reverse. Assay: immunoSEQ multiplex PCR; the TCRdb copy retains only in-frame clones and omits some. The repertoire consists of roughly 110,000 clones, with around 80% occurring once and the leading ten covering 2% to 3%. Per germline, CDR1 SGHVS and CDR2 FNYEAQ. Trimming shortened V by 3 bases and J by 0 bases, and 5 bases separated the two germline ends. The CDR3 runs to 14 residues. The V and J genes are TRBV7-6 and TRBJ1-4, with D maybe TRBD1 (5 bases). Sequenced input: PBMCs. This TCR was sampled from a man in his forties in good health and CMV-seronegative. CDR3 bases: TGTGCCAGCAGCTTGACAGCAACTAATGAAAAACTGTTTTTT. This encodes CASSLTATNEKLFF. Full variable domain (missing parts from reference TRBV7-6 and TRBJ1-4): GAGVSQSPRYKVTKRGQDVALRCDPISGHVSLYWYRQALGQGPEFLTYFNYEAQQDKSGLPNDRFSAERPEGSISTLTIQRTEQRDSAMYRCASSLTATNEKLFFGSGTQLSVL.